This TCR beta chain is from a study of vaccination effects on CD4 cells after COVID-19. In germline, CDR1 is MNHNY, CDR2 SVGAGI (reference sequence). V dropped 0 bases and J dropped 7 bases, with 10 bases sitting between them. This CDR3 has 13 residues. In the ViraFEST assay, antigen-specific CD4+ clonotypes were identified by expansion after peptide-pool stimulation. The culture ran for roughly ten days before CD4+ T cells were isolated. Their SARS-CoV-2 infection, verified by PCR, occurred between March and December 2020. Repertoires were generated with immunoSEQ multiplex PCR, while TCRdb's copy carries only in-frame clones and drops some. The table lists 20,000 or so clones, roughly 72% of them singletons. In the case of this clone: The antigen remains unidentified.

The input for sequencing was CD4+ T cells from PBMCs cultured with SARS-CoV-2 spike peptides, taken before COVID-19 vaccination. This receptor was identified in a human donor who had a prior SARS-CoV-2 infection. The chain is built from TRBV6-6 and TRBJ2-7; tentative D call: TRBD1 (5 bases). The DNA for the CDR3 is TGTGCCAGCAGTTACTCCGGTGGACAAGAGCAGTACTTC. Encoded protein: CASSYSGGQEQYF.